In this sample, the clone carrying this TCR beta chain turned up a few times. A second 7 to 11 cycle PCR used barcoded and J-beta primers. Each cDNA molecule carried a tag from a template-switch adaptor that contained 12 random nucleotides. MiXCR, run by TCRdb on the 5' RACE reads, gives a single entry per CDR3 protein. This table holds about 830,000 distinct CDR3 sequences, about 62% found once. This entry belongs to a study of blood T cells in healthy people across ages. CDR3 length equals 15 residues. Between the trimmed V and J ends, which lost 2 bases and 0 bases, there was a span of 8 bases. CDR1 and CDR2 (germline): SGHRS, YFSETQ. In terms of origin and age, donors were healthy Caucasian individuals from Russia aged about 6 to 90. Per sample, no less than 6 micrograms of total RNA were extracted.

Sequenced input: blood. The J gene is TRBJ1-4, the V gene TRBV5-1; the D is unclear. The receptor was derived from a young man in good health. The CDR3 is CASSFWEPTNEKLFF. In DNA form, the CDR3 reads TGCGCCAGCAGCTTCTGGGAACCAACTAATGAAAAACTGTTTTTT.